This TCR beta chain was identified in a study of blood T cell repertoires in COVID-19 (dated by TCRdb to about 2020). A note on the overall study: The collaborator samples originated in the United States, Italy and Spain and spanned the acute and convalescent phases of COVID-19. The material from the prospective study consisted of cDNA or gDNA derived from T cells, B-cell-depleted T cells, or PBMCs. The dataset comprised deeply sampled blood TCRbeta repertoires from subjects exposed to, actively infected with, or recovered from COVID-19. A freely available public database, intended as a resource for researchers studying the immune response to SARS-CoV-2, is where the repertoires were released. Samples came from the ongoing ImmuneRACE study (first 160 participants) plus 1,254 subjects from 6 global collaborators. A de-identified subject ID, COVID-19 status, age in years and sex were almost always included in the sample metadata. HLA class I and class II types, where available, came from metadata supplied by the sample provider rather than from assay-based typing.

The immunoSEQ Assay, a bias-controlled multiplex PCR, was used to amplify TCRbeta CDR3 regions from genomic DNA. Per the source publication's procedure: The number of nucleated cells in each sample was estimated by amplification of reference gene primers within the assay. To quantify the absolute abundance of each unique TCRbeta CDR3 rearrangement, sequence reads were collapsed and filtered. Productive Simpson clonality was computed per sample as the square root of Simpson's diversity index over productive rearrangements. TCRdb obtained this table from immuneACCESS and retained in-frame rearrangements with V and J assigned. These tables miss some clones; where compared with another copy, unresolved V genes account for less than half of the shortfall, and the remainder is unexplained. The V and J calls and clone size come from that table; D and trimming were worked out from the DNA. Here the sample has hundreds of thousands of clones; about 85% occur a single time. The biggest ten clones account for approximately 3% of the sample.

Results and caveats for the whole study, not just this receptor: Clinical and demographic metadata were provided uncurated, with the amount varying by source and participant.

On this clone itself: The target of this receptor is not known. No much larger clone exists at a distance of one base, and base qualities are not known.

The germline ends are 12 bases apart after V is trimmed by 3 bases and J by 7 bases. The germline V gene sets CDR1 to MDHEN and CDR2 to SYDVKM. The CDR3 has 13 amino acids, counting the end cysteine and phenylalanine. Only the CDR3 part of the read is kept: 39 bases, read in frame from the first base. In the prospective study, participants were roughly 18 to 90 years old, resided in fewer than 25 geographic areas of the United States, and were enrolled through a virtual design. In the prospective study, cohorts were assigned on the basis of participant-reported clinical history obtained from a screening survey and a study questionnaire. ImmuneRACE Cohort 3 recovered participants were defined by two consecutive negative NP/OP PCR tests, healthcare professional clearance, or symptom resolution. Mobile phlebotomists in the prospective study collected whole blood, serum and a nasopharyngeal or oropharyngeal swab from every participant. Prospective study participants could optionally give additional blood draws and questionnaires over an approximately two-month period. Before DNA extraction, blood samples from the prospective study were shipped at room temperature or frozen.

Sequenced sample: PBMCs or T cells enriched from blood (not recorded which). The receptor chain draws on TRBV28 and TRBJ1-2, with the D gene too uncertain to name. This TCR was recovered from a woman in her fifties or sixties who had recovered from COVID-19. The encoded CDR3 is CASSLILGSGYTF. The nucleotide sequence reads TGTGCCAGCAGTTTGATTCTGGGGAGTGGCTACACCTTC.